One sample yielded the 18 T cell receptor beta chains listed below, sequenced in a study of blood T cell repertoires in COVID-19. The table came from immunoSEQ multiplex PCR; TCRdb's copy has only in-frame clones and leaves some out. Among fewer than 350,000 clones listed, 89% were seen once. Sequenced input: peripheral blood. Source of these receptors: a woman in her sixties with COVID-19, enrolled during active disease.

CDR3 bases: TGTGCCAGCAGCCGGGGGGGGGACACCATATATTTT. It specifies CASSRGGDTIYF. V is TRBV4-2 and J is TRBJ1-3; weak D call: TRBD1 (5 bases). V shed 4 bases and J shed 8 bases, with 9 bases lying between them. The CDR3 consists of 12 residues. Germline-derived CDR1 and CDR2 are LGHNA and YNFKEQ.

CDR3 in amino acids: CASSVSGGGELFF. The DNA for the CDR3 is TGTGCCAGCAGCGTTAGCGGTGGCGGGGAGCTGTTTTTT. This chain connects TRBV9 to TRBJ2-2; possible D gene TRBD2, 6 bases. Germline values: CDR1 SGDLS, CDR2 YYNGEE. The CDR3 length is 13 residues. With 2 bases removed from V and 7 bases from J, the gap between germline ends came to 9 bases.

For this clone: A junction boundary mismatches the germline segment, possibly from a read error. The chain joins TRBV7-7 to TRBJ2-5; no reliable D call. Germline values: CDR1 SSHAT, CDR2 FNYEAQ (reference sequence). The CDR3 totals 13 residues. Here the CDR3 reads CASSSGGPGTQYF. The CDR3 DNA is TGTGCTAGCAGCTCCGGCGGTCCGGGGACCCAGTACTTC.

The chain links TRBV6-6 to TRBJ1-5; a possible D gene is TRBD1 (6 bases). Germline loops: CDR1 MNHNY, CDR2 SVGAGI (reference sequence). V was pared by 7 bases and J by 2 bases, with 12 bases between. This CDR3 has 14 amino acids. CDR3 sequence (DNA): TGTGCCAGCACCCCAGGGGTGGGCAATCAGCCCCAGCATTTT. The encoded protein is CASTPGVGNQPQHF.

This chain links TRBV3-1 (or the pseudogene TRBV3-2) with TRBJ1-2; TRBD1 might be the D (5 bases). The CDR3 has 14 residues. Trimming took 1 base from V and 5 from J, leaving 11 bases between them. Germline loops: CDR1 LGHDT, CDR2 YNNKEL (reference sequence). CDR3 coding DNA: TGTGCCAGCAGCCAAGTGAACGGGGGGTATGGCTACACCTTC. Its translation is CASSQVNGGYGYTF.

This chain connects TRBV6-5 to TRBJ2-2; D remains unclear. The CDR3 is made up of 13 amino acids. CDR1 is MNHEY and CDR2 is SVGAGI in the germline V gene. The ends were cut back, 6 bases at V and 4 bases at J, with 9 bases in the middle. The CDR3 bases are TGTGCCAGCAGCTCCCTAGGCACCGGGGAGCTGTTTTTT. Translation gives CASSSLGTGELFF.

This chain's CDR3 is CASSFPDSGNTIYF. The CDR3 region has the DNA TGTGCCAGCAGCTTCCCAGACTCTGGAAACACCATATATTTT. This rearrangement joins TRBV7-9 to TRBJ1-3; D is uncertain. CDR3 length equals 14 residues. Germline lookup yields CDR1 SEHNR and CDR2 FQNEAQ (reference sequence). V was pared by 3 bases and J by 0 bases, with 6 bases between.

CDR3 in DNA: TGTGCCAGCAGCGAAGGACAGGGCTCCTACAATGAGCAGTTCTTC. Protein sequence: CASSEGQGSYNEQFF. The chain couples TRBV11-2 to TRBJ2-1; 8 bases fit TRBD1. Germline CDR1 and CDR2: SGHAT and FQNNGV. The trim removed 5 bases at V and 0 bases at J, leaving 3 bases unmatched. The CDR3 covers 15 residues.

The chain links TRBV2 to TRBJ1-5, with no clear D. Trimming took 2 bases from V and 4 from J, leaving 12 bases between them. The CDR3 contains 15 residues. Per the germline V gene, CDR1 is SNHLY and CDR2 is FYNNEI. CDR3 DNA: TGTGCCAGCAGTGAAATCGGCCTACAGAATCAGCCCCAGCATTTT. Translated, it gives CASSEIGLQNQPQHF.

The chain couples TRBV28 to TRBJ1-2; D perhaps matches TRBD1 (6 bases). The CDR3 sequence is 16 residues long. Germline V gene sequence: CDR1 MDHEN, CDR2 SYDVKM. Trimming pared 2 bases from V and 0 bases from J, leaving 13 bases between. CDR3 residues: CASSLGGASTNYGYTF. In nucleotides, the CDR3 is TGTGCCAGCAGTTTAGGGGGGGCATCCACTAACTATGGCTACACCTTC.

CDR3 region: CASSPLGQSTYEQYF. CDR3 nucleotides: TGCGCCAGCAGTCCACTGGGACAGAGTACCTACGAGCAGTACTTC. The J gene is TRBJ2-7, the V gene TRBV4-1; 7 bases are a match to TRBD1. The CDR3 extends over 15 amino acids. CDR1 is MGHRA and CDR2 is YSYEKL in the germline V gene. J was trimmed by 2 bases and V by 6 bases; bases with no gene match: 10.

V gene TRBV24-1 combines with J gene TRBJ2-3; a possible D gene is TRBD1 (5 bases). Trimming removed 4 bases at V and 6 bases at J, with 13 bases between. CDR1 and CDR2 (germline): KGHDR, SFDVKD. This CDR3 has 14 amino acids. The CDR3 region has the DNA TGTGCCACCAGTGAGGCTACAGGAGCCGATACGCAGTATTTT. Amino acids: CATSEATGADTQYF.

Of note for this clone: This sample also contains other DNA sequences that code for the same CDR3. The rearrangement uses TRBV5-1 and TRBJ2-5, with 7 bases fitting TRBD2. The ends lost 0 bases at V and 5 bases at J; junction bases unmatched: 4. This CDR3 region has 14 residues. Germline V gene data show CDR1 as SGHRS and CDR2 as YFSETQ. CDR3: CASSLGLAGETQYF. CDR3 DNA sequence: TGCGCCAGCAGCTTGGGACTAGCTGGGGAGACCCAGTACTTC.

The rearrangement links TRBV20-1 to TRBJ2-7; D is unclear. Germline V gene sequence: CDR1 DFQATT, CDR2 SNEGSKA (reference sequence). The CDR3 length is 12 residues. V was cut by 3 bases and J by 1 base, with 7 bases left in between. The CDR3 protein is CSASSASYEQYF. The CDR3 DNA follows: TGCAGTGCTAGTTCAGCGTCCTACGAGCAGTACTTC.

This chain connects TRBV6-1 to TRBJ1-5; 11 positions agree with TRBD1. Germline-derived CDR1 and CDR2 are MNHNS and SASEGT. The CDR3 consists of 19 residues. Trimming at V came to 0 bases and at J to 5 bases, leaving 12 bases not matched to a gene. CDR3 bases: TGTGCCAGCAGTGAAGCGCTTCGGGGGACAGGGGGGGTCCATCAGCCCCAGCATTTT. This gives the protein CASSEALRGTGGVHQPQHF.

This chain joins TRBV18 and TRBJ1-1; the D is unclear. CDR1 is KGHSH and CDR2 is LQKENI in the germline V gene. V lost 3 bases and J 9 bases, leaving 20 bases between the germline ends. The CDR3 loop spans 15 amino acids. CDR3 region: CASSPLREDVPQAFF. The CDR3 bases are TGTGCCAGCTCACCCCTTCGGGAGGACGTCCCTCAAGCTTTCTTT.

The chain joins TRBV7-3 to TRBJ1-6; possibly TRBD1 for D (6 bases). The germline gives CDR1 SGHTA, CDR2 FQGTGA. The CDR3 extends over 14 amino acids. Trimming shortened V by 2 bases and J by 10 bases, and 12 bases separated the two germline ends. Here the CDR3 DNA reads TGTGCCAGCAGCTTATCCAGCAGGGGATCACCCCTCCACTTT. It specifies CASSLSSRGSPLHF. The entire variable domain, with the rest obtained from reference TRBV7-3 and TRBJ1-6, is as follows: GAGVSQTPSNKVTEKGKYVELRCDPISGHTALYWYRQSLGQGPEFLIYFQGTGAADDSGLPNDRFFAVRPEGSVSTLKIQRTERGDSAVYLCASSLSSRGSPLHFGNGTRLTVT.

J is TRBJ1-6 and V is TRBV6-5; D is unresolved. Germline-derived CDR1 and CDR2 are MNHEY and SVGAGI. The length of the CDR3 is 16 residues. V lost 0 bases, J lost 6 bases, and 12 bases lay in between. In DNA form, the CDR3 reads TGTGCCAGCAGTTACTCTGGCGGATTTAGTAATTCACCCCTCCACTTT. It specifies CASSYSGGFSNSPLHF.